This T cell receptor beta chain derives from a study of siplizumab effects on memory and regulatory T cells. Study results and caveats: Alloreactive sequences traceable to unstimulated CD4+ memory cells were significantly reduced by siplizumab. Among alloreactive clones, only a minor fraction mapped to unstimulated subsets. About 80-97% of proliferating CD4+ or CD8+ clones had no assignable naive or memory phenotype. Greater diversity than memory cells seemed evident in naive T cells, which also appeared to be major alloresponse contributors.

As for this clone: Its antigen remains unknown.

After removal of 4 bases from V and 4 bases from J, the junction contained 8 bases not matched to a gene. Germline CDR1 and CDR2: SGHNT and YYREEE (reference sequence). CDR3 length equals 16 residues. The assay was immunoSEQ multiplex PCR, and TCRdb's table has in-frame clones only and misses some. The table includes about 94,000 clones, around 94% detected once. The chain joins TRBV5-4 to TRBJ1-2, with 12 bases lining up with TRBD1. This sequence was found in a human donor in good health. The sample taken for sequencing was non-Treg CD4+ T cells sorted from blood. In DNA, the CDR3 is TGTGCCAGCAGCGGGACAGGGGGCCGGATAGTCTATGGCTACACCTTC. Translating gives CASSGTGGRIVYGYTF.